Here is one T cell receptor beta chain with its context. No antigen is known for it. This CDR3 region has 15 residues. Germline V CDR1 and CDR2: SGHVS, FNYEAQ. Trimming took off 3 bases at V and 2 bases at J, with 13 bases between the two ends. This sample stems from a study of T cell repertoires in cytomegalovirus infection. Whole-study findings and limits: Cumulative frequency (of public TCR beta family members) identified carriers of CMV plus the relevant HLA.

Each CDR3 protein gets one entry after TCRdb re-called the reads with MiXCR. Here the sample spans hundreds of thousands of distinct CDR3 sequences, 30% to 40% being singletons. The rearrangement links TRBV7-6 to TRBJ2-5; D is unclear. The clonotype was recovered from a human donor in good health (CMV status not recorded). Some clones in this sample may be carry-over from other donors' samples. Sequencing was performed on PBMCs. CDR3 region: CASSFRVFSQETQYF. In DNA form, the CDR3 reads TGTGCCAGCAGCTTCCGGGTCTTCTCTCAAGAGACCCAGTACTTC. The whole variable domain, filled in from reference TRBV7-6 and TRBJ2-5, reads GAGVSQSPRYKVTKRGQDVALRCDPISGHVSLYWYRQALGQGPEFLTYFNYEAQQDKSGLPNDRFSAERPEGSISTLTIQRTEQRDSAMYRCASSFRVFSQETQYFGPGTRLLVL.